The entry below gives a single TCR beta chain sequence along with its context. Its cognate antigen has yet to be identified. Per-base qualities were not stored, and no clone one base away is much larger. Participants in the prospective study were aged roughly 18 to 95 years, lived in some 24 United States geographic areas, and enrolled through a virtual design. In the prospective study, cohorts were assigned on the basis of participant-reported clinical history obtained from a screening survey and a study questionnaire. For ImmuneRACE Cohort 3, a participant was defined as recovered based on two consecutive negative NP/OP PCR tests, clearance by a healthcare professional, or resolution of symptoms. In the prospective study, mobile phlebotomists collected whole blood, serum and a nasopharyngeal or oropharyngeal swab from each participant. Additional blood draws and questionnaires over a roughly two-month period could optionally be provided by prospective study participants. Prospective study blood samples were shipped either frozen or at room temperature before DNA extraction.

The data were taken from a study of blood T cell repertoires in COVID-19 (TCRdb year 2020). For the wider study: Collaborator samples came from the United States, Italy and Spain and covered acute and convalescent phases of COVID-19. The prospective study material was composed of cDNA or gDNA derived from T cells, B-cell-depleted T cells, or PBMCs. Subjects who had been exposed to COVID-19, were actively infected with it, or had recovered from it provided the deeply sampled blood TCRbeta repertoires that made up the dataset. The repertoires were released in a freely available public database meant as a resource for research on the immune response to SARS-CoV-2. The samples were drawn from two sources: the first 160 participants of the ongoing ImmuneRACE study, and 1,254 subjects contributed by 6 global collaborators. Sample metadata almost always included a de-identified subject ID, COVID-19 status, age in years and sex. Where HLA class I and class II types were available, the types were taken from metadata supplied by the sample provider, not from assay-based typing. Here is what the overall study found, with its caveats: The quantity of clinical and demographic metadata differed by source and by participant and was supplied without curation.

TCRbeta CDR3 regions were amplified from genomic DNA by means of the immunoSEQ Assay, a bias-controlled multiplex PCR. Per the original workflow: The number of nucleated cells in each sample was estimated by amplification of reference gene primers within the assay. To quantify the absolute abundance of each unique TCRbeta CDR3 rearrangement, sequence reads were collapsed and filtered. For each sample, productive Simpson clonality was calculated as the square root of Simpson's diversity index across productive rearrangements. Entries here come from immuneACCESS through TCRdb and include only in-frame sequences with V and J called. Some clones fail to appear in such tables; in the studies checked, an unresolved V gene covers under half of the shortfall, and the cause of the remainder is unknown. Clone size and V and J calls were adopted from that table, with D and trimming inferred from the DNA. The sample table lists roughly 250,000 clones, approximately 90% of them with a count of one. The top ten clones comprise over 2% of the sample.

Ends trimmed: V by 7 bases, J by 1 base; bases unmatched to a gene: 11. The CDR3 measures 15 amino acids from cysteine to phenylalanine. The read is trimmed to its CDR3 DNA, 45 bases read in frame from base 1. Taken from the germline V gene, the CDR1 and CDR2 loops are SQVTM and ANQGSEA. This sequence originates from a woman under 30 who had recovered from COVID-19. Recombination connected TRBV29-1 to TRBJ1-2, with TRBD1 identical over 8 junction bases. Input material: PBMCs or T cells enriched from blood (not recorded which). CDR3 loop: CSGSGQVEDNYGYTF. The nucleotide sequence reads TGCAGCGGTTCGGGACAGGTCGAGGATAACTATGGCTACACCTTC.